Each of the 3 T cell receptor beta chains below was sequenced from the same sample in a study of blood T cell repertoires in COVID-19. Using immunoSEQ multiplex PCR, the repertoire was profiled, and TCRdb retains in-frame clones only, with some absent. The sample holds 300,000 to 400,000 clones, around 92% seen once. Sample: peripheral blood. The receptors were sampled from a woman aged 30 to 39 with COVID-19, enrolled during active disease.

J is TRBJ2-1 and V is TRBV7-8; 12 bases align to TRBD2. The CDR3 extends over 16 amino acids. From germline, CDR1 is SGHVS and CDR2 FQNEAQ. Trimming took 3 bases from V and 4 from J; bases not matched to a gene: 4. The CDR3 here is CASSFLAGGAYNEQFF. Written as DNA, the CDR3 is TGTGCCAGCAGCTTCCTAGCGGGAGGGGCTTACAATGAGCAGTTCTTC.

V gene TRBV2 combines with J gene TRBJ1-3; 9 bases fit TRBD1. Trimming cost V 5 bases and J 4 bases; bases outside gene matches: 6. The CDR3 length is 15 residues. Looked up from germline, CDR1 is SNHLY and CDR2 is FYNNEI. CDR3 sequence reads: CASSKDRGVGNTIYF. CDR3 nucleotide sequence: TGTGCCAGCAGTAAAGACAGGGGGGTAGGAAACACCATATATTTT.

The J gene is TRBJ2-6, the V gene TRBV7-2, with 10 bases lining up with TRBD1. In germline, CDR1 is SGHTA, CDR2 FQGNSA. V gave up 4 bases and J gave up 1 base; unmatched junction bases: 7. CDR3 size: 18 residues. CDR3 residues: CASSSRGDRGSGANVLTF. The CDR3 bases are TGTGCCAGCAGCTCCAGGGGGGACAGGGGTTCTGGGGCCAACGTCCTGACTTTC.